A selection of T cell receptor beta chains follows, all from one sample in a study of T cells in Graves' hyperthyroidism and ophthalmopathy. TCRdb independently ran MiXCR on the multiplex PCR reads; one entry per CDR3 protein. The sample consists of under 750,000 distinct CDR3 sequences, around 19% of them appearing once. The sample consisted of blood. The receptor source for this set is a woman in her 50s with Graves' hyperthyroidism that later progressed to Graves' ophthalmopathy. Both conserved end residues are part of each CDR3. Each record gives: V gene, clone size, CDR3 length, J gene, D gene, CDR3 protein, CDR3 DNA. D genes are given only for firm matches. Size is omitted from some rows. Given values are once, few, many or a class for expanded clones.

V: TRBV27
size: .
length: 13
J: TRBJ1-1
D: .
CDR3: CASSPSGSTEAFF
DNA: TGTGCCAGCAGTCCTTCGGGGAGCACTGAAGCTTTCTTT

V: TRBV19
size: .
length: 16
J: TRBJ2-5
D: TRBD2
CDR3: CASSPGTSGGAQTQYF
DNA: TGTGCCAGTAGTCCGGGGACTAGCGGGGGGGCGCAGACCCAGTACTTC

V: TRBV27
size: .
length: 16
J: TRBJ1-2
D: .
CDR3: CASSLSRRGTSYGYTF
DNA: TGTGCCAGCAGTTTATCTCGCAGGGGTACCTCCTATGGCTACACCTTC

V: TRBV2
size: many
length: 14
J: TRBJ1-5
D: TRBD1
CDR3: CASTWGQGDQPQHF
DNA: TGTGCCAGCACGTGGGGACAGGGGGACCAGCCCCAGCATTTT

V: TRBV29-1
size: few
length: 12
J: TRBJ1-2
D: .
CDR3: CSVGHGTDVYTF
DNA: TGCAGCGTGGGACACGGTACGGACGTCTACACCTTC

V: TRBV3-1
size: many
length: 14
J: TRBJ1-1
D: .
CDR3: CASSQMRGLTEAFF
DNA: TGTGCCAGCAGCCAAATGAGGGGGTTAACTGAAGCTTTCTTT

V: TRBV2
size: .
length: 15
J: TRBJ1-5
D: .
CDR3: CASSAELYSNQPQHF
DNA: TGTGCCAGCAGTGCAGAACTTTATAGCAATCAGCCCCAGCATTTT

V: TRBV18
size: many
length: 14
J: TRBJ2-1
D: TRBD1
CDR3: CASSPRDRGNEQFF
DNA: TGTGCCAGCTCACCACGTGACAGGGGGAATGAGCAGTTCTTC

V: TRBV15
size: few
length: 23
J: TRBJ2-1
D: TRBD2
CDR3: CATSRDIPNGLAGFYVSYNEQFF
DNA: TGTGCCACCAGCAGAGACATACCAAACGGACTAGCGGGATTTTATGTCTCCTACAATGAGCAGTTCTTC

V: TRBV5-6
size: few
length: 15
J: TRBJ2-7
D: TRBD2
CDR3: CASSLGSGGFHEQYF
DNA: TGTGCCAGCAGCTTGGGCAGCGGGGGGTTCCACGAGCAGTACTTC

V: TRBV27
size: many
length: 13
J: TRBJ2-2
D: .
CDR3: CASSLIDTGELFF
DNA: TGTGCCAGCAGTCTTATCGACACCGGGGAGCTGTTTTTT

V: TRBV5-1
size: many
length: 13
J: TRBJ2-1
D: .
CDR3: CASSLDSNNEQFF
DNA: TGCGCCAGCAGCTTGGACAGCAACAATGAGCAGTTCTTC

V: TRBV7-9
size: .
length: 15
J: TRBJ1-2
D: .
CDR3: CASSPPWTGLDGYTF
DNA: TGTGCCAGCAGCCCCCCCTGGACCGGGCTGGATGGCTACACCTTC

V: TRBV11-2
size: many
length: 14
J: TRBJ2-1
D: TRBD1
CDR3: CASRDRVVSNEQFF
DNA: TGTGCCAGCAGGGACAGGGTGGTGAGCAATGAGCAGTTCTTC

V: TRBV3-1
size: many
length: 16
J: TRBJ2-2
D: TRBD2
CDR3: CASSQAAGGWTGELFF
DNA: TGTGCCAGCAGCCAAGCAGCGGGGGGATGGACCGGGGAGCTGTTTTTT

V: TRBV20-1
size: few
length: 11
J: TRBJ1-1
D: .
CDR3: CSARSGTEAFF
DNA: TGCAGTGCTAGATCAGGGACTGAAGCTTTCTTT

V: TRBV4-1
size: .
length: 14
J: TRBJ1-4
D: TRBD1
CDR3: CASSPGQIREKLFF
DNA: TGCGCCAGCAGCCCGGGACAGATCAGGGAAAAACTGTTTTTT

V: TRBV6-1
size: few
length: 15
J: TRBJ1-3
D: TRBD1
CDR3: CASRDDRGDGNTIYF
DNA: TGTGCCAGCAGAGACGACAGGGGAGACGGAAACACCATATATTTT

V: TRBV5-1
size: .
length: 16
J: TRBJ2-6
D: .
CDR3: CASSLTGNSGANVLTF
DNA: TGCGCCAGCAGCTTGACAGGGAACTCTGGGGCCAACGTCCTGACTTTC

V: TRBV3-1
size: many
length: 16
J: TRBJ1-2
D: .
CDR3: CASSLANGESNYGYTF
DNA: TGTGCCAGCAGCCTTGCAAACGGCGAATCTAACTATGGCTACACCTTC

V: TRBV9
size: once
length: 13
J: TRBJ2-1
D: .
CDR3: CASSPGYGNEQFF
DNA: TGTGCCAGCAGCCCCGGGTATGGCAATGAGCAGTTCTTC

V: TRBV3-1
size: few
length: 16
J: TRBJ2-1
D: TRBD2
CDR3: CASSSRAGGNFNEQFF
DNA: TGTGCCAGCAGCTCACGCGCGGGGGGAAATTTCAATGAGCAGTTCTTC